Described below is a single T cell receptor (beta chain) sequence and its context. This CDR3 region has 14 residues. V was clipped by 5 bases and J by 7 bases; unmatched bases: 6. Germline V gene sequence: CDR1 SGHNT, CDR2 YENEEA. This sample is drawn from a study of T cell changes during pregnancy in multiple sclerosis. Here immunoSEQ multiplex PCR was the method, and the copy in TCRdb shows in-frame clones only, minus some. The data show about 71,000 clones, around 90% seen once. The sequencing here drew on CD8+ T cells from peripheral blood mononuclear cells, taken before pregnancy. This TCR came from a female donor with multiple sclerosis, enrolled in a pregnancy study. The rearrangement joins TRBV11-3 to TRBJ2-2; TRBD1 aligns across 8 bases. CDR3 sequence reads: CASSRTGSYGELFF. CDR3 DNA sequence: TGTGCCAGCAGCCGGACAGGGTCCTACGGGGAGCTGTTTTTT.